The 19 T cell receptor beta chains presented below share a single source sample, sequenced in a study of T cell repertoires in cytomegalovirus infection. These receptors have no known antigen. TCRdb fed the reads into MiXCR, producing one record per CDR3 protein. This repertoire shows hundreds of thousands of distinct CDR3 sequences, roughly 31% found once; its top ten account for 13%. The source material was cultured CD8+ T cells from PBMCs, sampled from culture after CMV antigen stimulation. The receptors stem from a human donor in good health (CMV status not recorded). Some clones in this sample may be carry-over from other donors' samples.

The chain employs TRBV20-1 and TRBJ1-5; D is uncertain. Deletions cut 0 bases from V and 0 bases from J, with 9 bases between. The CDR3 totals 15 residues. Germline V gene sequence: CDR1 DFQATT, CDR2 SNEGSKA (reference sequence). The CDR3 coding sequence is TGCAGTGCTAGAGAAGGGTTAGGTAGCAATCAGCCCCAGCATTTT. Translated, it gives CSAREGLGSNQPQHF.

This clonotype was seen a few times. The gene calls are TRBV27 and TRBJ2-7, with TRBD2 identical over 11 bases. This CDR3 is built from 14 residues. Trimming at V came to 6 bases and at J to 2 bases, leaving 3 bases not matched to a gene. Germline V gene data show CDR1 as MNHEY and CDR2 as SMNVEV (reference sequence). CDR3 sequence (DNA): TGTGCCAGCAGACCTAGCGGGGGGCCCTACGAGCAGTACTTC. Translating gives CASRPSGGPYEQYF.

The chain links TRBV4-2 to TRBJ2-3; 12 positions match TRBD2. Germline V gives CDR1 LGHNA, CDR2 YNFKEQ. Losses at the gene ends were 0 bases for V and 2 bases for J; bases not matched to a gene: 9. This CDR3 is built from 19 residues. The CDR3 nucleotides are TGTGCCAGCAGCCAAGAAGCTAGCGGGGGGGCCGGTATCACAGATACGCAGTATTTT. Its protein product is CASSQEASGGAGITDTQYF.

This clonotype was seen a few times. The gene calls are TRBV27 and TRBJ2-3; 7 bases are shared with TRBD2. CDR1 MNHEY and CDR2 SMNVEV come from the germline V gene (reference sequence). J was trimmed by 0 bases and V by 5 bases; bases with no gene match: 8. The CDR3 consists of 16 residues. The CDR3 DNA is TGTGCCAGCAGTCCGTCCGCGGGGGAAAGCACAGATACGCAGTATTTT. Amino acid sequence: CASSPSAGESTDTQYF.

The V and J genes are TRBV4-1 and TRBJ2-7; no firm D call. V dropped 0 bases and J dropped 2 bases, with 11 bases sitting between them. The germline gives CDR1 MGHRA, CDR2 YSYEKL. The CDR3 runs 15 residues. The CDR3 reads CASSQDHLDAYEQYF. CDR3 DNA sequence: TGCGCCAGCAGCCAAGACCACCTGGACGCCTACGAGCAGTACTTC.

This clonotype has a handful of counts. The chain employs TRBV20-1 and TRBJ1-1; 8 bases are shared with TRBD1. The CDR3 is made up of 14 amino acids. The trim removed 3 bases at V and 6 bases at J, leaving 9 bases unmatched. Germline values: CDR1 DFQATT, CDR2 SNEGSKA (reference sequence). The CDR3 DNA reads as TGCAGTGCTAGCCGAGACAGGGGAGCCTCTGAAGCTTTCTTT. It encodes CSASRDRGASEAFF.

The rearrangement uses TRBV7-8 and TRBJ2-2; 7 bases match TRBD1. The CDR3 runs 14 residues. Losses at the gene ends were 7 bases for V and 6 bases for J; bases not matched to a gene: 8. Per germline, CDR1 SGHVS and CDR2 FQNEAQ. The CDR3 sequence: CASNTQGSPGELFF. The CDR3 DNA reads TGTGCCAGCAATACACAGGGGTCCCCCGGGGAGCTGTTTTTT.

This sequence joins TRBV27 and TRBJ1-2; D possibly corresponds to TRBD1 (5 bases). Trimming cost V 2 bases and J 7 bases, with 11 bases left between them. Germline CDR1 reads MNHEY; CDR2 reads SMNVEV (reference sequence). The CDR3 length is 13 residues. The CDR3 loop is CASSLRGTVGYTF. The CDR3 DNA follows: TGTGCCAGCAGTTTAAGGGGAACGGTTGGCTACACCTTC.

The chain recombines TRBV19 with TRBJ1-5, with D possibly being TRBD1 (6 bases). V lost 8 bases and J 1 base, leaving 15 bases between the germline ends. Germline values: CDR1 LNHDA, CDR2 SQIVND (reference sequence). This CDR3 region has 15 residues. The chain's CDR3 is CASPTGAGSNQPQHF. DNA for the CDR3: TGTGCCAGTCCTACGGGGGCGGGAAGCAATCAGCCCCAGCATTTT.

The V and J genes are TRBV4-1 and TRBJ2-5; D not resolved. From germline, CDR1 is MGHRA and CDR2 YSYEKL. CDR3 size: 17 residues. The germline V and J ends were trimmed by 1 base and 1 base, with 16 bases remaining between them. The CDR3 spells CASSQAGPFNPQETQYF. The CDR3 nucleotides are TGCGCCAGCAGCCAAGCAGGTCCTTTTAACCCCCAAGAGACCCAGTACTTC.

Worth noting for this clonotype: One end of the junction fails to match germline, which may point to a read error. The rearrangement links TRBV2 to TRBJ2-2; D may match TRBD1 or TRBD2 (5 bases each). Looked up from germline, CDR1 is SNHLY and CDR2 is FYNNEI. CDR3 length: 17 amino acids. The CDR3 DNA is TGTGCCAGCATCGGACGGCAGGGCCTTTCGAACACCGGGGAGCCGTTTTTT. It specifies CASIGRQGLSNTGEPFF.

This clonotype occurred a few times. The chain combines TRBV5-5 with TRBJ1-6, with 8 positions matching TRBD1. Germline CDR1 SGHKS, CDR2 YYEKEE (reference sequence). The CDR3 runs to 18 residues. The V gene end was trimmed by 1 base and the J gene end by 8 bases; junction bases not matched to a gene: 14. CDR3 in DNA: TGTGCCAGCAGCTTGTTGACAGGGGTGAGCCTATGGGATTCACCCCTCCACTTT. It translates to CASSLLTGVSLWDSPLHF. Filled out from reference TRBV5-5 and TRBJ1-6, the complete variable domain reads DAGVTQSPTHLIKTRGQQVTLRCSPISGHKSVSWYQQVLGQGPQFIFQYYEKEERGRGNFPDRFSARQFPNYSSELNVNALLLGDSALYLCASSLLTGVSLWDSPLHFGNGTRLTVT.

This clonotype has just a few counts. The genes are TRBV4-3 and TRBJ2-1, with TRBD2 matching over 9 bases. The V gene end was trimmed by 4 bases and the J gene end by 7 bases; junction bases not matched to a gene: 11. The CDR3 runs to 16 residues. Germline V CDR1 and CDR2: LGHNA, YSLEER. The CDR3 reads CASSPLTSGPRNEQFF. The CDR3 nucleotides read TGCGCCAGCAGCCCCTTAACTAGCGGGCCACGGAATGAGCAGTTCTTC.

This clonotype was picked up many times. This chain connects TRBV7-2 to TRBJ2-1; 10 bases align to TRBD2. V dropped 3 bases and J dropped 4; count of bases not matched to a gene: 6. The germline V gene encodes CDR1 SGHTA and CDR2 FQGNSA. The CDR3 totals 16 residues. DNA for the CDR3: TGTGCCAGCAGCTTCGCTAGCGGGGGCCAGTACAATGAGCAGTTCTTC. Its protein product is CASSFASGGQYNEQFF.

V is TRBV12-3 or TRBV12-4 and J is TRBJ1-3; D uncertain. Deletions cut 3 bases from V and 1 base from J, with 13 bases between. The CDR3 length is 16 residues. This CDR3 is CASSFEAGRSGNTIYF. The CDR3 DNA is TGTGCCAGCAGTTTTGAAGCAGGACGTTCTGGAAACACCATATATTTT.

The chain links TRBV14 to TRBJ2-3; no reliable D call. V lost 4 bases, J lost 3 bases, and 8 bases lay in between. The V gene's germline CDR1 is SGHDN and CDR2 FVKESK. The CDR3 is 13 residues long. The CDR3 DNA reads as TGTGCCAGCAGCCTACTGAGGACAGATACGCAGTATTTT. Protein product: CASSLLRTDTQYF.

This clonotype was picked up a small number of times. The chain is built from TRBV29-1 and TRBJ1-2; TRBD1 matches 8 bases. The CDR3 extends over 12 amino acids. Trimming took 6 bases from V and 8 from J; bases not matched to a gene: 8. The V gene's germline CDR1 is SQVTM and CDR2 ANQGSEA. The chain's CDR3 is CSVPGQEGGYTF. CDR3 coding DNA: TGCAGCGTACCGGGACAGGAGGGCGGCTACACCTTC.

As concerns this clonotype: Given a much more abundant clone one base away, this may be a read error. The chain's CDR3 is CVSSATYSRGGNQPQHF. CDR3 nucleotides: TGTGTCAGCAGCGCAACTTACTCCCGGGGTGGCAATCAGCCCCAGCATTTT. The chain employs TRBV7-8 and TRBJ1-5; D not certain. Germline V lookup: CDR1 SGHVS, CDR2 FQNEAQ. The length of the CDR3 is 17 residues.

This clonotype has a handful of counts. The CDR3 sequence is CASSSEPGPENSPLHF. In DNA, the CDR3 is TGTGCCAGCAGCTCCGAACCGGGACCAGAGAATTCACCCCTCCACTTT. This rearrangement joins TRBV7-9 to TRBJ1-6, with a weak D call TRBD1 (5 bases). Germline V gene data show CDR1 as SEHNR and CDR2 as FQNEAQ (reference sequence). This CDR3 region has 16 residues. The V end lost 4 bases, the J end lost 7 bases, and 17 bases lay between the germline ends.